Below, 14 T cell receptor beta chains from the same sample are listed, as sequenced in a study of tumor-infiltrating lymphocytes in primary liver carcinoma listed by TCRdb under 2017. Without any cell sorting, total RNA and DNA were extracted together from around 18-30 mg of bulk tissue using the AllPrep DNA/RNA mini kit. The data were produced on an Illumina HiSeq 2500. A constant-region primer and ProtoScript II reverse transcriptase were used to reverse-transcribe TCRbeta-specific cDNA from 500 ng total RNA. TCRbeta libraries were built with three nested multiplex PCR rounds, a slightly modified ARM-PCR procedure. The first two PCR rounds used multiplex TRBV1-TRBV30 forward primers with a Cbeta reverse primer, each for 10 cycles. TCRdb took the public reads, trimmed them with fastp at Q25, ran MiXCR for clone calling and kept in-frame beta chains. Duplicate CDR3 protein sequences are folded into a single record with the most common DNA and genes. This sample holds under 150,000 distinct CDR3 sequences; roughly 70% were observed only once. The top ten clones comprise over 8% of the sample.

Sequencing used tumor-adjacent normal liver tissue. These receptor sequences come from a woman in her sixties or seventies with primary liver carcinoma and hepatitis B virus infection.

On this clonotype itself: Without the conserved terminal phenylalanine or tryptophan, this CDR3 likely stems from a read error. The rearrangement uses TRBV11-2 and TRBJ1-5; D unresolved. CDR3 length equals 13 residues. Germline assignment: CDR1 SGHAT and CDR2 FQNNGV. The DNA for the CDR3 is TGTTCCAGCAGCTTGTACGTGGGTCAGCACCAGCATTTG. This encodes CSSSLYVGQHQHL.

This clonotype was observed at least ten times. V and J are TRBV29-1 and TRBJ2-5; 7 bases are shared with TRBD1. This CDR3 is built from 16 residues. Trimming removed 7 bases from V and 2 bases from J; junction bases left unmatched: 16. Germline-derived CDR1 and CDR2 are SQVTM and ANQGSEA. DNA of the CDR3: TGCAGCGCGAGGGGGCTAAGGGGCAGGGGGCAAGAGACCCAGTACTTC. The encoded protein is CSARGLRGRGQETQYF.

About this clonotype: Germline is not matched at one junction end, which may reflect a read error. The CDR3 protein is CAGSLEGGRGDLHNEQFF. The CDR3, as DNA: TGTGCCGGCAGCTTAGAAGGTGGGAGGGGAGATCTCCACAATGAGCAGTTCTTC. This rearrangement joins TRBV7-2 to TRBJ2-1; 7 bases match TRBD2. This CDR3 contains 18 residues. Germline CDR1 reads SGHTA; CDR2 reads FQGNSA.

The chain carries TRBV5-1 and TRBJ2-7, with 7 positions matching TRBD2. Germline V CDR1 and CDR2: SGHRS, YFSETQ. The CDR3 covers 14 residues. CDR3 sequence: CVGSQGLVPYEQYF. DNA of the CDR3: TGCGTCGGCAGCCAAGGACTAGTCCCGTACGAGCAGTACTTC.

This clonotype was found a few times. This rearrangement joins TRBV11-2 to TRBJ2-5; a weak D match, TRBD1 (6 bases). The CDR3 runs to 14 residues. Germline values: CDR1 SGHAT, CDR2 FQNNGV. V lost 6 bases to trimming and J lost 7 bases, with 18 bases between them. The CDR3 DNA is TGTGCCAGCAGAGCACAGACAGGTGGGGGGACCCAGTACTTC. This encodes CASRAQTGGGTQYF.

As for this clonotype: Because it lacks the conserved phenylalanine or tryptophan at the end, this CDR3 is likely a read error. The chain carries TRBV12-3 or TRBV12-4 and TRBJ1-1, with TRBD1 matching 7 bases. CDR3 length equals 13 residues. With V trimmed by 7 bases and J by 1 base, 3 bases remained unmatched. The CDR3 region is CASNRQGNTEAFY. CDR3 DNA: TGTGCCAGCAACCGACAGGGGAACACTGAAGCTTTCTAT.

Worth noting for this clonotype: One end of the junction varies from germline; a read error may be responsible. CDR3 sequence reads: CAWSVLGPGTQYF. Here the CDR3 DNA reads TGTGCCTGGAGTGTACTAGGCCCGGGGACCCAGTACTTT. This rearrangement joins TRBV30 to TRBJ2-5, with D perhaps given as TRBD1 or TRBD2 (5 bases each). The CDR3 spans 13 residues. Germline V gene sequence: CDR1 GTSNPN, CDR2 SVGIG (reference sequence).

Details on this clonotype: At one of its ends the junction is not consistent with the germline gene, which may arise from a read error. The chain links TRBV6-5 to TRBJ2-6, with D perhaps matching TRBD2 (6 bases). The germline gives CDR1 MNHEY, CDR2 SVGAGI. This CDR3 region has 14 residues. The CDR3: CVSSWDSGANVLNF. CDR3 bases: TGTGTCAGCAGTTGGGACTCTGGGGCCAACGTCCTGAATTTC.

With respect to this clonotype: This may be a read error: a much more frequent sequence differs by one nucleotide. The chain couples TRBV5-1 to TRBJ2-1, with 14 bases aligning to TRBD2. CDR1 and CDR2 (germline): SGHRS, YFSETQ. This CDR3 is 15 amino acids long. The J segment lost 11 bases and the V segment lost 0 bases, leaving 4 bases of the junction unmatched. Here the CDR3 reads CASSLEGLAGGKQFF. The CDR3 DNA reads as TGCGCCAGCAGCTTGGAAGGACTAGCGGGAGGTAAGCAGTTCTTC.

The V gene is TRBV5-6, the J gene TRBJ2-1; D unclear. V was shortened by 1 base and J by 3 bases, with 14 bases between the two germline ends. There are 16 residues in the CDR3. Per germline, CDR1 SGHDT and CDR2 YYEEEE. CDR3 protein: CASSLKISTSYNEQFF. The CDR3 region has the DNA TGTGCCAGCAGCTTGAAAATCTCTACCAGCTACAATGAGCAGTTCTTC.

For this clonotype: The junction departs from germline at one end; a sequencing error may be responsible. The chain recombines TRBV4-1 with TRBJ1-2; D is possibly TRBD1 (5 bases). CDR3 size: 13 residues. Germline V gives CDR1 MGHRA, CDR2 YSYEKL. The CDR3 region has the DNA TGCGCCAACAGCCGGGATATAAGGGGTGGCTACACCTTC. Protein product: CANSRDIRGGYTF.

Note on this clonotype: It is unclear where the CDR3 begins or ends on the DNA, so no DNA is shown, and the CDR3 is as TCRdb lists it. The chain combines TRBV6-5 with TRBJ1-4. Inclusive of both ends, the CDR3 amounts to 14 amino acids. Germline V gene lookup returns CDR1 MNHEY and CDR2 SVGAGI. CDR3 amino acids: CASSSSATNKKLFF.

On this clonotype: The junction and the germline gene differ at one end; a read error may be behind it. The chain links TRBV6-5 to TRBJ2-1; D perhaps matches TRBD1 (6 bases). Germline V gives CDR1 MNHEY, CDR2 SVGAGI. The CDR3 is 15 amino acids. The CDR3 DNA is TGTGCAAGCAGTCCCGGACAGCCGACCTACAGTGAGCAGTTCTTC. This translates into CASSPGQPTYSEQFF.

For this clonotype: Mismatch with germline at one junction end may stem from a read error. The chain is built from TRBV4-2 and TRBJ2-1, with 10 positions matching TRBD1. The CDR3 extends over 15 amino acids. The V gene's germline CDR1 is LGHNA and CDR2 YNFKEQ. The CDR3, as DNA: TGTGCCAACAGCCAGGAAAGGACAGGGGGGAATGAGCAGTTCTTC. Its translation: CANSQERTGGNEQFF.